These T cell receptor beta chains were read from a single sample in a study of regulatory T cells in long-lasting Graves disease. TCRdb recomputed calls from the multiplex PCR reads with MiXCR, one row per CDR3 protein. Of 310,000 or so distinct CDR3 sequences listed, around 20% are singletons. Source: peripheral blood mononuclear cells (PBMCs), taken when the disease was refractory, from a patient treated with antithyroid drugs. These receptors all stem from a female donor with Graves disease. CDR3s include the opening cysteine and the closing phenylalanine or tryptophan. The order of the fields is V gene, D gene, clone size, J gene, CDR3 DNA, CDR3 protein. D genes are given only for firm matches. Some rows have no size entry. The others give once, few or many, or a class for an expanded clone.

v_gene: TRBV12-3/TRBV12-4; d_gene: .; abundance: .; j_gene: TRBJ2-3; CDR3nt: TGCGCCAGCAGTTTCCAAAGGGGAAAAGATACGCAGTATTTT; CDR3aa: CASSFQRGKDTQYF
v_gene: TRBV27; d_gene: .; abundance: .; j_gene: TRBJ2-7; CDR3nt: TGTGCCAGCGGGGGTAACGAGCAGTACTTC; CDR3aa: CASGGNEQYF
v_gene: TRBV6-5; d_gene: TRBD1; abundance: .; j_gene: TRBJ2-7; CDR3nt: TGTGCCAGCAGTTACTCCGGGACAGGGGACGAGCAGTACTTC; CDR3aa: CASSYSGTGDEQYF
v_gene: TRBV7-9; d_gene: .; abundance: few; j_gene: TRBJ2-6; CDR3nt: TGTGCCAGCAGCTTACGGGGGGCGTACGGGGCCAACGTCCTGACTTTC; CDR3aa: CASSLRGAYGANVLTF
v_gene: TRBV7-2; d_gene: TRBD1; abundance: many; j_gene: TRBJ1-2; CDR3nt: TGTGCCAGCAGCTTAACTTACAGGGGCGATGGCTACACCTTC; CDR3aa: CASSLTYRGDGYTF
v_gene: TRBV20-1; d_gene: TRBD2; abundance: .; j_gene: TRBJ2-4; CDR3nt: TGCAGTGCTAGGCTTAAGGAAACATGGACTAGCGGGAGCGTAGGTAACATTCAGTACTTC; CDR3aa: CSARLKETWTSGSVGNIQYF
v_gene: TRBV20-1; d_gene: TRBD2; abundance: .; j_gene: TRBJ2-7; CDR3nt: TGCAGTGCTTTATTCCTAGCGGAGAATACCTACGAGCAGTACTTC; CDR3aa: CSALFLAENTYEQYF
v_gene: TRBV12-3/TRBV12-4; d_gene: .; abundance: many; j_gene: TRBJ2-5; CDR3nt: TGTGCCAGCAGTTTAGGACTTGCGGAGGGCGTGCAAGAGACCCAGTACTTC; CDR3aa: CASSLGLAEGVQETQYF
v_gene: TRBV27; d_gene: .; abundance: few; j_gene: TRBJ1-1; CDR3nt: TGTGCCAGCAGTTTATCGAAACAGTCCTGGCTGGGGACTGAAGCTTTCTTT; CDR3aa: CASSLSKQSWLGTEAFF
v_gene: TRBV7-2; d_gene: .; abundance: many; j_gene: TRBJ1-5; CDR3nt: TGTGCCAGCAGCTTAATGTTGGGCAATCAGCCCCAGCATTTT; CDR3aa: CASSLMLGNQPQHF
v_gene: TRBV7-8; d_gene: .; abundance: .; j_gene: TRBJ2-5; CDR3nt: TGTGCCAGCAGCTTTAGTAGGGGCCGGGTGCTTTATCGACGAGAGACCCAGTACTTC; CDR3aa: CASSFSRGRVLYRRETQYF
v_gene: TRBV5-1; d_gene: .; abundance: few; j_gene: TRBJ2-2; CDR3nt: TGCGCCAGCAGCGGGAGGAGGGCCTTATACACCGGGGAGCTGTTTTTT; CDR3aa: CASSGRRALYTGELFF
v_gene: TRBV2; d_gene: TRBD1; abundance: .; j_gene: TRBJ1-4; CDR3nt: TGTGCCATCCTCCGGGACAGGGATGAAAAACTGTTTTTT; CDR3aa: CAILRDRDEKLFF
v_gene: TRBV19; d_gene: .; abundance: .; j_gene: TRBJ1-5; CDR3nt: TGTGCCAGTAGACCGGTCAAGGGGGGGCTGGGCCAGCCCCAGCATTTT; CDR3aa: CASRPVKGGLGQPQHF
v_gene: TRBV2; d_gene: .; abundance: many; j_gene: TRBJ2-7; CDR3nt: TGTGCCAGCAAGCGTTACGGGACACCAGAGTACGAGCAGTACTTC; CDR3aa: CASKRYGTPEYEQYF
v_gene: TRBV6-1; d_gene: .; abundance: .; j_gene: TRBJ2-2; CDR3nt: TGTGCCAGCAGCCCCCTAGCGTACACCGGGGAGCTGTTTTTT; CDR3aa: CASSPLAYTGELFF
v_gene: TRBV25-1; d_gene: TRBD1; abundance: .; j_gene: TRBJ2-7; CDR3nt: TGTGCCAGCAGTGGAATGGCCCAGGGACAGACTTTCTACGAGCAGTACTTC; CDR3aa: CASSGMAQGQTFYEQYF
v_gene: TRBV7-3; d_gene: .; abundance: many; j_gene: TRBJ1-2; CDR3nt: TGTGCCAGCAGCTCGGGAGGGATGGGTGGCTACACCTTC; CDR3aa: CASSSGGMGGYTF
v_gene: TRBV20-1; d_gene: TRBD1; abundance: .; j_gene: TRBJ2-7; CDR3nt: TGCAGTGCAACAAGGACAGGTTTGAACGAGCAGTACTTC; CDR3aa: CSATRTGLNEQYF
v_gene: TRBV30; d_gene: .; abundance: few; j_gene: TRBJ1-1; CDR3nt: TGTGCCTGGAGTGTACGGGGGAAGGACCACACTGAAGCTTTCTTT; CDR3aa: CAWSVRGKDHTEAFF
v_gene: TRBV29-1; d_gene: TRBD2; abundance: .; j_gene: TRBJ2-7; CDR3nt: TGCAGCGTTGAAGATAGGCTAGGGGGACTAGCGGGATACGAGCAGTACTTC; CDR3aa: CSVEDRLGGLAGYEQYF
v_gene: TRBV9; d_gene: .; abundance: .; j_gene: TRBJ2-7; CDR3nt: TGTGCCAGCAGCCTAGCTGTCTACGGCGAGCAGTACTTC; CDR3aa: CASSLAVYGEQYF
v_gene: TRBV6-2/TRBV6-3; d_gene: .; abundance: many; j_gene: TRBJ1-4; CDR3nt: TGTGCCAGCAGAAATCTGACCAGCGAAAAACTGTTTTTT; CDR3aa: CASRNLTSEKLFF
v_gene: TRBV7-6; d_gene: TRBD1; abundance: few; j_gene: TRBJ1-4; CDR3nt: TGTGCCAGCAGCGTTGCACAGGGGCTCAAGGAAAGACTGTTTTTT; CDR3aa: CASSVAQGLKERLFF
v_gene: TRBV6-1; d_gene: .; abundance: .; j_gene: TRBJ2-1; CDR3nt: TGTGCCAGCAGTCGACTCTCGACCCGCACCCTACACAATGAGCAGTTCTTC; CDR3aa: CASSRLSTRTLHNEQFF
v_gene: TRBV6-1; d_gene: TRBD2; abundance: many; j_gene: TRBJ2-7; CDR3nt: TGTGCCACCGAACGGACTAGCGGGAGTTACGAGCAGTACTTC; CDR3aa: CATERTSGSYEQYF
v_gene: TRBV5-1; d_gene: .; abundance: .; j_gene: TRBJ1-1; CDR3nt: TGCGCCAGCAGCTTCGGCAATTCGTACACTGAAGCTTTCTTT; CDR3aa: CASSFGNSYTEAFF
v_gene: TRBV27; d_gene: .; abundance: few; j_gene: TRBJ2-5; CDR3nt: TGTGCCAGCAGTTCTAGCCTAGACGCAGAGACCCAGTACTTC; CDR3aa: CASSSSLDAETQYF
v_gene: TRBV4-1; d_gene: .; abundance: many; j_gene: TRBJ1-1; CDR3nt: TGCGCCAGCAGCCAACGATTTCCGAACACTGAAGCTTTCTTT; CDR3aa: CASSQRFPNTEAFF
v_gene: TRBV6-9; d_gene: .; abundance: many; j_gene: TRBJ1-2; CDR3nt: TGTGCCAGCAGTTACGAGCGACAGAGCTATGGCTACACCTTC; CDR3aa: CASSYERQSYGYTF
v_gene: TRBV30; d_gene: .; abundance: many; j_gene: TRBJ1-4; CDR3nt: TGTGCCTCAACTCGTGACAGGCACGTTGAAAAACTGTTTTTT; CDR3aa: CASTRDRHVEKLFF
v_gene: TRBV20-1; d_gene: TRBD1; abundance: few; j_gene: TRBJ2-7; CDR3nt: TGCAGTGCTAGAGCCGAGGGACAGGCTGGGGGCGAGCAGTACTTC; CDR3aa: CSARAEGQAGGEQYF
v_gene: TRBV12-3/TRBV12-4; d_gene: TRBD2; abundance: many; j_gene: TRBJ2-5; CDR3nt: TGTGCCAGCAGTCCGGGACTAGCAGAAGAGACCCAGTACTTC; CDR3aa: CASSPGLAEETQYF
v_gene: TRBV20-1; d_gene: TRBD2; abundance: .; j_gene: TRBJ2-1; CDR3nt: TGCAGTGCTATAAGCGGGAGCATCTATGAGCAGTTCTTC; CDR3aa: CSAISGSIYEQFF
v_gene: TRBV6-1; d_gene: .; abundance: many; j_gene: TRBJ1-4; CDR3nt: TGTGCCAGCAGTGAAGCGCTTCAAAGGCAGATGGGGGAAAAACTGTTTTTT; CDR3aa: CASSEALQRQMGEKLFF
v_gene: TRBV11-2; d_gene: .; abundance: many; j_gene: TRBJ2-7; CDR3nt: TGTGCCAGCAGCCCGATGGGGTTGAACGAGCAGTACTTC; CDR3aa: CASSPMGLNEQYF
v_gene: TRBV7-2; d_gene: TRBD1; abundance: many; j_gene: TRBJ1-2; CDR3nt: TGTGCCAGCAGCCCAGACAGGGACTATGGCTACACCTTC; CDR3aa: CASSPDRDYGYTF
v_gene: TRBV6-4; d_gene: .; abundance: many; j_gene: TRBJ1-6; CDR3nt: TGTGCCAGCAGTGCGGACCGAAATTCACCCCTCCACTTT; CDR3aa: CASSADRNSPLHF
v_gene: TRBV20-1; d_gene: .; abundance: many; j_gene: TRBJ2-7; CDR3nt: TGCAGTGCTAGGGATCGGGACAAGACCTACGAGCAGTACTTC; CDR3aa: CSARDRDKTYEQYF
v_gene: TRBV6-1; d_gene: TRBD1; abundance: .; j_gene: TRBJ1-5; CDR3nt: TGTGCCAGCAGTGCGGGACAGCACCAGCCCCAGCATTTT; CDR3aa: CASSAGQHQPQHF
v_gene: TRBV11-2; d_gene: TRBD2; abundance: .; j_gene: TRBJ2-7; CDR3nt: TGCGCCAGCAGCCAACTAGCGGGAGGGCCCCACGAGCAGTACTTC; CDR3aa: CASSQLAGGPHEQYF
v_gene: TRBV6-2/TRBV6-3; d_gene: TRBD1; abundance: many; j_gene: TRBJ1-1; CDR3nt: TGTGCCACGCGAGGCCACGGGCTTCCGGGACAGGGGGTCACTGAAGCTTTCTTT; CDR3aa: CATRGHGLPGQGVTEAFF
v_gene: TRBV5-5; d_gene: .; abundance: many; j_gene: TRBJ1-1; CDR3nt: TGTGCCAGCGGATACGGACGGGTGAACACTGAAGCTTTCTTT; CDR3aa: CASGYGRVNTEAFF
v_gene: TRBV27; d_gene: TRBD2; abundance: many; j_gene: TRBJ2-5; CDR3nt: TGTGCCAGCAGTCCTAGCGGGAGAGAGACCCAGTACTTC; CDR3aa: CASSPSGRETQYF
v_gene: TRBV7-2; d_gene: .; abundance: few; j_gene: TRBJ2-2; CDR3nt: TGTGCCAGCAGCCCCCAAGGGTTCGGGAAGGAGCTGTTTTTT; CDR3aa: CASSPQGFGKELFF
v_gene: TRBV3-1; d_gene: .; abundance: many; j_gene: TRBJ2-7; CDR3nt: TGTGCCAGCAGCCAAACCGGGACGCTCTACGAGCAGTACTTC; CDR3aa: CASSQTGTLYEQYF
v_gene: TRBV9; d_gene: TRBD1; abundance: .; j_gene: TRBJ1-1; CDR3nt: TGTGCCAGCAGCGCACAGGGGGCAAACACTGAAGCTTTCTTT; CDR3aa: CASSAQGANTEAFF
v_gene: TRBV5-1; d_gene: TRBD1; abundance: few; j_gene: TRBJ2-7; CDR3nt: TGCGCCAGCAGCTTCGAGACAGGGGGTTTCGAGCAGTACTTC; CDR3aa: CASSFETGGFEQYF
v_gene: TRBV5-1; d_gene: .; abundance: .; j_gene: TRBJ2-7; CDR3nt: TGCGCCAGCAGCTTACTTGCGGATAGCTACGAGCAGTACTTC; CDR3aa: CASSLLADSYEQYF
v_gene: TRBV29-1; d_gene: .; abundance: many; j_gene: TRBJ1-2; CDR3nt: TGCAGCGTTCTCACCGGGACACCTTATGGCTACACCTTC; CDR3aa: CSVLTGTPYGYTF
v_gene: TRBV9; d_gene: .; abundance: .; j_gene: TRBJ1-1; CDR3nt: TGTGCCAGCAGCGTAACCACAGGACACCTCACTGAAGCTTTCTTT; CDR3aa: CASSVTTGHLTEAFF
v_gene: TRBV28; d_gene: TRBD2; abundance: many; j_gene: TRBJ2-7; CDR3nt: TGTGCCAGCAGCAGCCGGCCGGGACTAGGCTACGAGCAGTACTTC; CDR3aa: CASSSRPGLGYEQYF
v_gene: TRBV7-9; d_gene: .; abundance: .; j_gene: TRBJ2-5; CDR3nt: TGTGCCAGCAGCTTACCCCCGGGACCGAGAATGGGGGAGACCCAGTACTTC; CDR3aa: CASSLPPGPRMGETQYF
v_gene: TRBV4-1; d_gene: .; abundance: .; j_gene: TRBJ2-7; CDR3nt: TGCGCCAGCAGCCAAGGAGGGATCACCTACGAGCAGTACTTC; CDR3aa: CASSQGGITYEQYF